This is a list of T cell receptor beta chains from one sample in a study of early T cells in non-severe SARS-CoV-2 infection. TCRdb re-derived calls from the 5' RACE reads in MiXCR, one entry per CDR3 protein. The table lists tens of thousands of distinct CDR3 sequences, over 10% of them singletons. The sample taken for sequencing was whole blood. All receptors come from an adult who was a healthcare worker with PCR-confirmed SARS-CoV-2 infection or an uninfected control (not recorded which). CDR3s include the opening cysteine and the closing phenylalanine or tryptophan. The order of the fields is D gene, clone size, J gene, V gene, CDR3 protein, CDR3 DNA. A D gene is named only where the DNA matches it firmly. The listing skips clone size in some rows; elsewhere it reads once, few, many or a size class.

TRBD2	few	TRBJ2-7	TRBV25-1	CASSGFGGVEVYEQYF	TGTGCCAGCAGTGGATTCGGGGGGGTAGAAGTCTACGAGCAGTACTTC
TRBD1	NA	TRBJ1-2	TRBV10-3	CAVLGQGNYGYTF	TGTGCCGTACTGGGACAGGGGAACTATGGCTACACCTTC
TRBD1	few	TRBJ2-7	TRBV6-5	CASSYSLGQGIDEQYF	TGTGCCAGCAGTTACTCGTTGGGACAGGGGATCGACGAGCAGTACTTC
NA	many	TRBJ1-2	TRBV4-3	CASSQDLPVNYGYTF	TGCGCCAGCAGCCAAGACTTACCCGTAAACTATGGCTACACCTTC
TRBD2	few	TRBJ2-3	TRBV5-1	CASSSTPSGSTDTQYF	TGCGCCAGCAGCTCGACCCCTAGCGGGAGCACAGATACGCAGTATTTT
NA	few	TRBJ1-5	TRBV7-8	CASSLTDGNQPQHF	TGTGCCAGCAGCTTGACAGACGGCAATCAGCCCCAGCATTTT
TRBD1	NA	TRBJ2-2	TRBV5-1	CASSLWRQGARTNTGELFF	TGCGCCAGCAGCTTGTGGCGACAGGGCGCCAGAACCAACACCGGGGAGCTGTTTTTT
NA	few	TRBJ1-5	TRBV7-8	CASSLRLGQQNQPQHF	TGTGCCAGCAGCTTACGCCTAGGACAGCAGAATCAGCCCCAGCATTTT
TRBD1	few	TRBJ2-7	TRBV20-1	CSAGQGPYEQYF	TGCAGTGCCGGACAGGGACCTTACGAGCAGTACTTC
NA	few	TRBJ2-7	TRBV11-2	CASSLGAGSREQYF	TGTGCCAGCAGCTTAGGTGCGGGGAGTCGCGAGCAGTACTTC
TRBD1	many	TRBJ2-3	TRBV7-8	CATQDKTGGESDTQYF	TGTGCCACCCAAGACAAAACAGGGGGCGAATCGGATACGCAGTATTTT
NA	NA	TRBJ1-3	TRBV3-1	CASSQGGYSSGNTIYF	TGTGCCAGCAGCCAAGGCGGCTATTCCTCTGGAAACACCATATATTTT
NA	few	TRBJ1-1	TRBV20-1	CSARAGIAFF	TGCAGTGCTAGGGCAGGGATAGCTTTCTTT
NA	NA	TRBJ2-6	TRBV7-9	CASSISLSPGANVLTF	TGTGCCAGCAGCATTAGTCTAAGTCCTGGGGCCAACGTCCTGACTTTC
NA	NA	TRBJ1-6	TRBV14	CASSESANSPLHF	TGTGCCAGCAGCGAAAGCGCTAATTCACCCCTCCACTTT
NA	few	TRBJ1-1	TRBV5-6	CASSSGHQAFF	TGTGCCAGCAGCTCGGGACATCAAGCTTTCTTT
NA	NA	TRBJ1-1	TRBV2	CASRLEAFF	TGTGCCAGCAGGCTAGAAGCTTTCTTT
NA	NA	TRBJ2-7	TRBV27	CASSFATGYEQYF	TGTGCCAGCAGTTTCGCGACTGGCTACGAGCAGTACTTC
TRBD2	NA	TRBJ2-1	TRBV24-1	CATSEVASGDYNEQFF	TGTGCCACCAGTGAGGTGGCTAGCGGGGATTACAATGAGCAGTTCTTC
NA	NA	TRBJ2-5	TRBV19	CASSIVSGTPRQETQYF	TGTGCCAGTAGTATAGTGTCGGGGACCCCGAGGCAAGAGACCCAGTACTTC
TRBD2	few	TRBJ2-2	TRBV7-2	CASLPRGLAGQNANTGELFF	TGTGCCAGCCTGCCGCGGGGACTAGCGGGACAGAATGCGAACACCGGGGAGCTGTTTTTT
NA	many	TRBJ1-2	TRBV28	CASSQPTGYYGYTF	TGTGCCAGCAGTCAACCAACAGGGTACTATGGCTACACCTTC
NA	many	TRBJ2-1	TRBV5-1	CASSLLQGLNNEQFF	TGCGCCAGCAGCTTGCTACAAGGGCTAAACAATGAGCAGTTCTTC
NA	NA	TRBJ2-2	TRBV29-1	CSVGNTGELFF	TGCAGCGTGGGGAACACCGGGGAGCTGTTTTTT
NA	NA	TRBJ2-2	TRBV7-3	CASSSPAGELFF	TGTGCCAGCAGCTCCCCCGCCGGGGAGCTGTTTTTT
TRBD2	many	TRBJ2-2	TRBV28	CASSGGLAVNTGELFF	TGTGCCAGCAGTGGCGGACTAGCCGTTAACACCGGGGAGCTGTTTTTT
TRBD1	many	TRBJ2-5	TRBV29-1	CSVPGQGTQGTQYF	TGCAGCGTACCGGGACAGGGCACTCAAGGGACCCAGTACTTC
NA	few	TRBJ2-3	TRBV28	CASSPLGQHRTDTQYF	TGTGCCAGCAGTCCCTTAGGACAGCACCGCACAGATACGCAGTATTTT
NA	few	TRBJ2-1	TRBV24-1	CATSESNNEQFF	TGTGCCACCAGTGAATCTAACAATGAGCAGTTCTTC
TRBD2	few	TRBJ2-5	TRBV11-3	CASSSSGGSGVETQYF	TGTGCCAGCAGCTCCTCCGGCGGTAGCGGGGTGGAGACCCAGTACTTC
TRBD2	many	TRBJ2-1	TRBV7-2	CASSPPGLVYNEQFF	TGTGCCAGCAGCCCCCCGGGACTAGTTTACAATGAGCAGTTCTTC
NA	few	TRBJ1-4	TRBV27	CASRNGYATNEKLFF	TGTGCCAGCAGGAACGGATATGCAACTAATGAAAAACTGTTTTTT
NA	once	TRBJ1-6	TRBV12-3/TRBV12-4	CASSSYNSPLHF	TGTGCCAGCAGTTCGTATAATTCACCCCTCCACTTT
TRBD2	few	TRBJ2-7	TRBV9	CASSSDGRSTYEQYF	TGTGCCAGCAGTTCTGACGGGAGGTCAACCTACGAGCAGTACTTC
NA	few	TRBJ2-7	TRBV4-3	CASSQDLRTSRYF	TGCGCCAGCAGCCAAGATCTAAGGACAAGTCGGTACTTC
NA	few	TRBJ1-1	TRBV9	CASSVGPQSWGRDTEAFF	TGTGCCAGCAGCGTAGGCCCCCAATCGTGGGGACGCGACACTGAAGCTTTCTTT
TRBD2	NA	TRBJ2-7	TRBV6-6	CASTPGWLRETYEQYF	TGTGCCAGCACCCCAGGGTGGTTGCGGGAGACCTACGAGCAGTACTTC
NA	few	TRBJ2-1	TRBV5-1	CASSLANGEQFF	TGCGCCAGCAGCTTGGCCAACGGTGAGCAGTTCTTC
NA	few	TRBJ2-7	TRBV29-1	CSVVRGTYEQYF	TGCAGCGTCGTAAGGGGTACCTACGAGCAGTACTTC
TRBD1	NA	TRBJ2-3	TRBV28	CASSSSGQGTDAQYF	TGTGCCAGCAGCTCGTCAGGGCAGGGGACAGATGCGCAGTATTTT